This T cell receptor beta chain was obtained from a study of shared clonotypes between healthy human individuals. Study information: Plates per donor: three CD4 naive, three CD4 memory, two CD8 naive, one CD8 memory. Study-level findings and limits: Across a handful of donors, naive CD4 shared roughly 5%, naive CD8 more than 3%, memory CD4 roughly 2.4%, memory CD8 0.4% to 0.5%.

Worth noting for this clone: Its antigen is still unknown.

From germline, CDR1 is SGHRS and CDR2 YFSETQ. The CDR3 has 16 residues. Trimming took 4 bases from V and 7 from J; bases not matched to a gene: 16. Here immunoSEQ multiplex PCR was the method, and the copy in TCRdb shows in-frame clones only, minus some. The sample has more than 1.2 million clones; approximately 98.5% are singletons. The chain is built from TRBV5-1 and TRBJ1-2; TRBD1 matches at 7 bases. The clonotype comes from a man aged 25 to 40 in good health. The source material was naive CD4+ T cells sorted from blood. Specified subset: CD45RA+ positively selected. The CDR3 DNA reads as TGCGCCAGCAGCCCTCGACAGGGCCCTGAGGGGAGTGGCTACACCTTC. Residues: CASSPRQGPEGSGYTF.